The 27 T cell receptor beta chains below come from one sample, sequenced in a study of cytomegalovirus exposure and HLA in healthy donors (dated by TCRdb to 2016 to 2017). The method was the immunoSEQ multiplex PCR assay. The multiplex PCR relied on a mix of 60 forward primers for TCR Vbeta segments and 13 reverse primers for TCR Jbeta segments. The table was pulled from immuneACCESS by TCRdb, which kept in-frame rearrangements only. Such tables lose some clones; where checked, under half of the loss comes from unresolved V genes, and the rest has no known cause. This sample's records show under 90,000 clones. The ten top clones hold roughly 13% of the sample. Sample: PBMCs. These receptors all stem from a man in his fifties or sixties in good health and CMV-seropositive.

The chain has TRBV18 and TRBJ2-4; D is unresolved. The CDR3 consists of 11 residues. Germline-derived CDR1 and CDR2 are KGHSH and LQKENI. Trimming stripped 3 bases from V and 5 bases from J, with 2 bases between. CDR3 bases: TGTGCCAGCTCACCCGAAAACATTCAGTACTTC. Translated, it gives CASSPENIQYF. The full variable domain, with the rest looked up from reference TRBV18 and TRBJ2-4, is NAGVMQNPRHLVRRRGQEARLRCSPMKGHSHVYWYRQLPEEGLKFMVYLQKENIIDESGMPKERFSAEFPKEGPSILRIQQVVRGDSAAYFCASSPENIQYFGAGTRLSVL.

This chain links TRBV21-1 with TRBJ2-7; TRBD2 is the table's D call and was not checked against the DNA. TRBV21-1 is tagged as a pseudogene. The CDR3 loop spans 16 amino acids. The CDR3 DNA reads as TGTGCCAGCAGCAAAGGATCCGCGGGAGGATCCTACGAGCAGTACTTC. Its translation: CASSKGSAGGSYEQYF.

The DNA for the CDR3 is TGTGCCAGCAGTGGTCTAGCGGGGTACGAGCAGTACTTC. Protein: CASSGLAGYEQYF. The chain has TRBV2 and TRBJ2-7; 9 bases are a match to TRBD2. This CDR3 is 13 amino acids long. From germline, CDR1 is SNHLY and CDR2 FYNNEI. V lost 4 bases and J lost 4; bases outside the gene matches: 2.

The chain employs TRBV4-2 and TRBJ2-2; 10 bases fit TRBD2. CDR1 is LGHNA, CDR2 YNFKEQ, per germline. This CDR3 spans 16 amino acids. Trimming cost V 4 bases and J 7 bases; bases outside gene matches: 9. As DNA, the CDR3 is TGTGCCAGCAGCCGAACTAGCGGGGACAGTATCGGGGAGCTGTTTTTT. Translating gives CASSRTSGDSIGELFF.

The genes are TRBV7-9 and TRBJ2-7; D gene uncertain. Deletions cut 6 bases from V and 6 bases from J, with 12 bases between. The V gene's germline CDR1 is SEHNR and CDR2 FQNEAQ (reference sequence). The CDR3 contains 12 residues. The CDR3 loop reads CASSPNGGEQYF. The DNA for the CDR3 is TGTGCCAGCAGTCCCAATGGCGGCGAGCAGTACTTC.

V gene TRBV7-8 combines with J gene TRBJ2-5, with D possibly matching TRBD2 (5 bases). The DNA matches TRBJ2-7 better at its end, which makes the J call doubtful. The CDR3 has 15 residues. Germline loops: CDR1 SGHVS, CDR2 FQNEAQ. The CDR3 nucleotides are TGTGCCAGCAGCTTAGTTGCTCGACGGGACTACGAGCAGTACTTC. Its protein product is CASSLVARRDYEQYF.

The V and J genes are TRBV10-3 and TRBJ2-5; a weak D match, TRBD1 (6 bases). From germline, CDR1 is ENHRY and CDR2 SYGVKD. V gave up 3 bases and J gave up 5 bases, with 13 bases separating them. This CDR3 is built from 14 residues. For the CDR3, the DNA is TGTGCCATCAGTGAAACACAGGGTGGGGAGACCCAGTACTTC. Its translation is CAISETQGGETQYF.

The chain is built from TRBV27 and TRBJ1-4, with 8 bases lining up with TRBD1. The ends lost 5 bases at V and 7 bases at J; junction bases unmatched: 12. Germline assignment: CDR1 MNHEY and CDR2 SMNVEV (reference sequence). There are 16 residues in the CDR3. The CDR3 sequence: CASSGASPGQVEKLFF. The DNA of the CDR3 is TGTGCCAGCAGTGGGGCCTCCCCGGGACAGGTTGAAAAACTGTTTTTT.

This chain joins TRBV6-1 and TRBJ1-2; 7 bases are shared with TRBD1. CDR3 length equals 15 residues. V gave up 8 bases and J gave up 3 bases; unmatched junction bases: 12. Per germline, CDR1 MNHNS and CDR2 SASEGT. CDR3 loop: CASRLYRGGDYGYTF. In DNA form, the CDR3 reads TGTGCCAGCCGATTATACAGGGGCGGGGACTATGGCTACACCTTC.

The CDR3 bases are TGCGCCAGCAGCGAAGGAACAGGGGGCAGCGGGGAGCTGTTTTTT. It yields the protein CASSEGTGGSGELFF. V gene TRBV5-1 combines with J gene TRBJ2-2; 9 positions match TRBD1. The V gene's germline CDR1 is SGHRS and CDR2 YFSETQ. This CDR3 comprises 15 residues. V dropped 4 bases and J dropped 7; count of bases not matched to a gene: 8.

This sequence joins TRBV6-5 and TRBJ1-5; D call uncertain. The length of the CDR3 is 15 residues. Germline V CDR1 and CDR2: MNHEY, SVGAGI. The V end was cut by 4 bases, the J end by 3 bases, with 13 bases between. The CDR3 sequence is CASSLTHRPNQPQHF. CDR3 DNA: TGTGCCAGCAGTTTAACCCACAGACCCAATCAGCCCCAGCATTTT.

CDR3 bases: TGTGCCAGCAGTGATACAGGGGATGGTGAAGCTTTCTTT. Translating it yields CASSDTGDGEAFF. This chain connects TRBV6-1 to TRBJ1-1; 7 bases align to TRBD1. This CDR3 has 13 residues. V was pared by 3 bases and J by 7 bases, with 5 bases of the junction left unmatched. Germline CDR1 reads MNHNS; CDR2 reads SASEGT.

J is TRBJ1-2 and V is TRBV19; no definite D call. V lost 2 bases and J 6 bases, leaving 7 bases between the germline ends. CDR1 and CDR2 from the germline V gene are LNHDA and SQIVND (reference sequence). CDR3 length: 12 residues. CDR3: CASSIIGDGYTF. The CDR3 region has the DNA TGTGCCAGTAGTATAATCGGGGATGGCTACACCTTC.

The V gene is TRBV5-1, the J gene TRBJ1-6, with TRBD1 as a possible D gene (6 bases). CDR1 and CDR2 (germline): SGHRS, YFSETQ. The ends were cut back, 4 bases at V and 4 bases at J, with 15 bases in the middle. The CDR3 sequence is 16 residues long. The CDR3 DNA follows: TGCGCCAGCAGCCGGGGAACTGGACAGTATAATTCACCCCTCCACTTT. This encodes CASSRGTGQYNSPLHF.

This sequence joins TRBV4-2 and TRBJ2-1; D is perhaps TRBD2 (5 bases). The germline V gene has CDR1 LGHNA and CDR2 YNFKEQ. The V end lost 4 bases, the J end lost 4 bases, and 17 bases lay between the germline ends. There are 16 residues in the CDR3. The CDR3 protein is CASSPSRSGLYNEQFF. As DNA, the CDR3 is TGTGCCAGCAGCCCCAGTAGGAGCGGCCTGTACAATGAGCAGTTCTTC.

The rearrangement links TRBV14 to TRBJ1-1, with D maybe TRBD1 (5 bases). The CDR3 consists of 13 residues. Looked up from germline, CDR1 is SGHDN and CDR2 is FVKESK. V was shortened by 0 bases and J by 8 bases, with 10 bases between the two germline ends. Written as DNA, the CDR3 is TGTGCCAGCAGCCAAGATTTGACAGCAGAAGCTTTCTTT. Translated, it gives CASSQDLTAEAFF.

In regard to this clone: Other DNA sequences in this sample translate to the same CDR3. The chain joins TRBV5-1 to TRBJ2-7, with 9 bases matching TRBD1. Trimming cost V 10 bases and J 4 bases; bases outside gene matches: 24. The V gene's germline CDR1 is SGHRS and CDR2 YFSETQ. The length of the CDR3 is 18 residues. CDR3 sequence (DNA): TGCGCCCCTAGCTCGTCACCTATATCGGGACAGGGTACGTACGAGCAGTACTTC. Encoded protein: CAPSSSPISGQGTYEQYF. Filled out from reference TRBV5-1 and TRBJ2-7, the complete variable domain reads KAGVTQTPRYLIKTRGQQVTLSCSPISGHRSVSWYQQTPGQGLQFLFEYFSETQRNKGNFPGRFSGRQFSNSRSEMNVSTLELGDSALYLCAPSSSPISGQGTYEQYFGPGTRLTVT.

This chain connects TRBV5-8 to TRBJ1-5, with D tentatively TRBD1 (5 bases). V shed 1 base and J shed 9 bases, with 17 bases lying between them. CDR3 length: 15 residues. Germline V gene lookup returns CDR1 SGHTS and CDR2 YDEGEE. The CDR3 reads CASSLKSLDGGPQHF. The DNA for the CDR3 is TGTGCCAGCAGCTTGAAGTCACTCGACGGGGGGCCCCAGCATTTT. The complete variable domain, with remaining parts taken from reference TRBV5-8 and TRBJ1-5, reads EAGVTQSPTHLIKTRGQQATLRCSPISGHTSVYWYQQALGLGLQFLLWYDEGEERNRGNFPPRFSGRQFPNYSSELNVNALELEDSALYLCASSLKSLDGGPQHFGDGTRLSIL.

The chain is built from TRBV5-6 and TRBJ2-3; perhaps TRBD2 as D (5 bases). The CDR3 spans 17 residues. The V gene lost 0 bases and the J gene lost 2 bases, with 16 bases spanning the gap. Germline CDR1 reads SGHDT; CDR2 reads YYEEEE. The CDR3 DNA sequence: TGTGCCAGCAGCTTGGTGTTTGGCTCCGGGGACACAGATACGCAGTATTTT. It specifies CASSLVFGSGDTDTQYF.

This chain joins TRBV4-1 and TRBJ1-5; the match to TRBD1 covers 7 bases. After removal of 1 base from V and 4 bases from J, the junction contained 10 bases not matched to a gene. The germline gives CDR1 MGHRA, CDR2 YSYEKL. The CDR3 has 17 residues. The CDR3 loop is CASSQVGGNRGNQPQHF. The CDR3 DNA reads TGCGCCAGCAGCCAAGTAGGTGGAAACAGGGGAAATCAGCCCCAGCATTTT.

The chain employs TRBV7-8 and TRBJ2-4; D is uncertain. The germline V gene has CDR1 SGHVS and CDR2 FQNEAQ. Deletions cut 5 bases from V and 1 base from J, with 12 bases between. The CDR3 is made up of 15 amino acids. The CDR3 protein is CASSPGSTAKNIQYF. The CDR3 nucleotides are TGTGCCAGCAGCCCCGGGTCTACTGCCAAAAACATTCAGTACTTC. The entire variable domain, with the rest obtained from reference TRBV7-8 and TRBJ2-4, is as follows: GAGVSQSPRYKVAKRGQDVALRCDPISGHVSLFWYQQALGQGPEFLTYFQNEAQLDKSGLPSDRFFAERPEGSVSTLKIQRTQQEDSAVYLCASSPGSTAKNIQYFGAGTRLSVL.

The V gene is TRBV9, the J gene TRBJ2-3; possibly TRBD2 for D (5 bases). The CDR3 has 14 residues. V was pared by 3 bases and J by 0 bases, with 8 bases between. Germline CDR1 is SGDLS and CDR2 is YYNGEE. The CDR3 nucleotides read TGTGCCAGCAGCGGGAGGCTGAGCACAGATACGCAGTATTTT. It encodes CASSGRLSTDTQYF.

The gene calls are TRBV19 and TRBJ1-2; D is possibly TRBD1 (5 bases). Germline values: CDR1 LNHDA, CDR2 SQIVND (reference sequence). The length of the CDR3 is 16 residues. Trimming cost V 7 bases and J 8 bases, with 26 bases left between them. CDR3 DNA: TGTGCCAGTACTCGGATTGGGGGAGGTCTTTCATCGGGCTACACCTTC. Residues: CASTRIGGGLSSGYTF.

The genes are TRBV5-5 and TRBJ1-1; 8 nucleotides match TRBD1. V dropped 1 base and J dropped 1; count of bases not matched to a gene: 3. CDR3 length equals 15 residues. Germline V gene sequence: CDR1 SGHKS, CDR2 YYEKEE (reference sequence). This chain's CDR3 is CASSLYQGANTEAFF. The CDR3 DNA reads TGTGCCAGCAGCTTGTACCAGGGGGCGAACACTGAAGCTTTCTTT.

This chain connects TRBV10-3 to TRBJ2-7; D is unresolved. This CDR3 comprises 15 residues. The germline CDR1 and CDR2 sequences are ENHRY and SYGVKD. Trimming took 3 bases from V and 0 from J, leaving 12 bases between them. CDR3 sequence (DNA): TGTGCCATCAGTGAAGGAACAGCCGTCTCCTACGAGCAGTACTTC. It codes for CAISEGTAVSYEQYF.

The chain joins TRBV5-1 to TRBJ1-1, with 7 nucleotides matching TRBD1. CDR3 length equals 16 residues. Trimming cost V 4 bases and J 6 bases; bases outside gene matches: 15. The V gene's germline CDR1 is SGHRS and CDR2 YFSETQ. In DNA form, the CDR3 reads TGCGCCAGCAGCCCCGCGCAACAGGGGAATAGGGCTGAAGCTTTCTTT. It specifies CASSPAQQGNRAEAFF.

This chain connects TRBV7-6 to TRBJ2-2; 11 bases are a match to TRBD1. Per germline, CDR1 SGHVS and CDR2 FNYEAQ. J was trimmed by 4 bases and V by 5 bases; bases with no gene match: 6. There are 16 residues in the CDR3. The CDR3, as DNA: TGTGCCAGCAGCCGTGGGGACAGGGGGTTCACCGGGGAGCTGTTTTTT. Protein product: CASSRGDRGFTGELFF.